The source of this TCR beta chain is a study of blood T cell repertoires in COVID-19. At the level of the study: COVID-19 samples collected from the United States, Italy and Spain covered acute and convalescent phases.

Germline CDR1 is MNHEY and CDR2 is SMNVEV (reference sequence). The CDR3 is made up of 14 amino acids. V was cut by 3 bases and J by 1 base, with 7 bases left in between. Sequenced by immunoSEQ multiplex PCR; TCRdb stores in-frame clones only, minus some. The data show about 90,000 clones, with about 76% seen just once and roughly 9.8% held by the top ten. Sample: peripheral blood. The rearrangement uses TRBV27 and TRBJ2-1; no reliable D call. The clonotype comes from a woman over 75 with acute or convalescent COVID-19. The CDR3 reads CASSFGRSYNEQFF. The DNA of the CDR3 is TGTGCCAGCAGTTTCGGTAGATCCTACAATGAGCAGTTCTTC.